This TCR beta chain was sequenced for a study of T cells after posttransplantation cyclophosphamide. The related graft donor's blood sample was taken on the day of bone marrow donation. Trimming at V came to 3 bases and at J to 8 bases, leaving 10 bases not matched to a gene. The V gene's germline CDR1 is SGHTA and CDR2 FQGNSA. CDR3 length: 15 residues. Clones were sequenced by immunoSEQ multiplex PCR, and TCRdb holds only the in-frame ones, with some missing. The sample contains under 30,000 clones, none of them singletons. Study-wide results and caveats: Recipient CMV seropositivity and CMV reactivation strongly tracked TRB clonality. Later blood repertoires were often dominated by clones from the donor CD8+ memory compartment. Tissue-infiltrating T cells from skin or gut overlapped little with blood T cells.

This clone was observed at least ten times. Its antigen is as yet unknown. This rearrangement joins TRBV7-2 to TRBJ2-1, with TRBD2 matching over 7 bases. The sample consisted of PBMCs. This receptor was obtained from a woman aged 55-69 years in good health, CMV-negative, and a related stem cell transplant donor. The CDR3 bases are TGTGCCAGCAGCTTCCGGGCGGGGGATAGGGATGAGCAGTTCTTC. Its translation: CASSFRAGDRDEQFF.